A selection of T cell receptor beta chains follows, all from one sample in a study of PD-1 blockade in classical Hodgkin lymphoma. Repertoires were generated with immunoSEQ multiplex PCR, while TCRdb's copy carries only in-frame clones and drops some. The sample records tens of thousands of clones, about 70% being singletons. This sample comprised peripheral blood mononuclear cells (PBMCs), obtained before the fourth cycle of nivolumab. These receptors all come from a human donor with classical Hodgkin lymphoma. The CDR3 runs from the conserved cysteine through the conserved F or W. A D gene is named only where the DNA matches it firmly. A row's size may be missing; if present it is once, few, many or a size class.

CDR3 DNA: TGTGCCAGCAGCACGAAGGGTTCATCTGGAAACACCATATATTTT; CDR3 protein: CASSTKGSSGNTIYF; V gene: TRBV5-4; clone size: NA; J gene: TRBJ1-3; D gene: NA
CDR3 DNA: TGTGCCAGCACCAGTGGTTGGGGGGAATTCGGGTTC; CDR3 protein: CASTSGWGEFGF; V gene: TRBV6-1; clone size: NA; J gene: TRBJ1-2; D gene: NA
CDR3 DNA: TGTGCCAGCAGCTTAACGACGCTAGCGTTGACTGGCACAGATACGCAGTATTTT; CDR3 protein: CASSLTTLALTGTDTQYF; V gene: TRBV7-3; clone size: NA; J gene: TRBJ2-3; D gene: NA
CDR3 DNA: TGTGCCATAGCCGGATTGAACACCGGGGAGCTGTTTTTT; CDR3 protein: CAIAGLNTGELFF; V gene: TRBV10-3; clone size: few; J gene: TRBJ2-2; D gene: NA
CDR3 DNA: TGTGCCAGCAGTGAATACTTTGGCAATCAGCCCCAGCATTTT; CDR3 protein: CASSEYFGNQPQHF; V gene: TRBV6-1; clone size: few; J gene: TRBJ1-5; D gene: NA
CDR3 DNA: TGCGCCAGCAGCTTTTATGGTGAGCAGTTCTTC; CDR3 protein: CASSFYGEQFF; V gene: TRBV5-1; clone size: NA; J gene: TRBJ2-1; D gene: NA
CDR3 DNA: TGCGCCAGCAGCTTGATACCGGGGGTTACTAATGAAAAACTGTTTTTT; CDR3 protein: CASSLIPGVTNEKLFF; V gene: TRBV5-1; clone size: NA; J gene: TRBJ1-4; D gene: NA
CDR3 DNA: TGTGCCAGCAGTCCCATGCTGGACAGCGCTAACTATGGCTACACCTTC; CDR3 protein: CASSPMLDSANYGYTF; V gene: TRBV27; clone size: few; J gene: TRBJ1-2; D gene: NA
CDR3 DNA: TGTGCCAGCAGTTCTTGGGATAGCAATCAGCCCCAGCATTTT; CDR3 protein: CASSSWDSNQPQHF; V gene: TRBV6-5; clone size: NA; J gene: TRBJ1-5; D gene: NA
CDR3 DNA: TGTGCCAGCAGTTACGCGGACAGGTCTATAAATTCACCCCTCCACTTT; CDR3 protein: CASSYADRSINSPLHF; V gene: TRBV6-5; clone size: NA; J gene: TRBJ1-6; D gene: TRBD1
CDR3 DNA: TGTGCCAGCTCCTACCAAGGGAAGAACACTGAAGCTTTCTTT; CDR3 protein: CASSYQGKNTEAFF; V gene: TRBV18; clone size: NA; J gene: TRBJ1-1; D gene: NA
CDR3 DNA: TGTGCCAGCACATTGACCCGCGGAAAAGGGCTGTTTTTT; CDR3 protein: CASTLTRGKGLFF; V gene: TRBV2; clone size: NA; J gene: TRBJ1-4; D gene: NA
CDR3 DNA: TGTGCCAGCAGGTTTAGCGGGATCCGGTACGAGCAGTACTTC; CDR3 protein: CASRFSGIRYEQYF; V gene: TRBV28; clone size: NA; J gene: TRBJ2-7; D gene: TRBD2
CDR3 DNA: TGTGCCAGCAGCTTAGGACTAGCGGGAGGGCCGGAGGAGACCCAGTACTTC; CDR3 protein: CASSLGLAGGPEETQYF; V gene: TRBV7-3; clone size: NA; J gene: TRBJ2-5; D gene: TRBD2
CDR3 DNA: TGTGCCAGCAGCCCGCGGGACGGATCAATGAAGACCCAGTACTTC; CDR3 protein: CASSPRDGSMKTQYF; V gene: TRBV5-4; clone size: NA; J gene: TRBJ2-5; D gene: NA
CDR3 DNA: TGTGCCAGTAGGATACAGGCTGCTGGGGCCAACGTCCTGACTTTC; CDR3 protein: CASRIQAAGANVLTF; V gene: TRBV19; clone size: NA; J gene: TRBJ2-6; D gene: NA
CDR3 DNA: TGCGCCAGCAGCTTGGAGGGAAATGAGCAGTTCTTC; CDR3 protein: CASSLEGNEQFF; V gene: TRBV5-1; clone size: NA; J gene: TRBJ2-1; D gene: NA
CDR3 DNA: TGTGCCAGCAGCTTAGCCGGGACAGGGGTCTACGAGCAGTACTTC; CDR3 protein: CASSLAGTGVYEQYF; V gene: TRBV11-2; clone size: once; J gene: TRBJ2-7; D gene: TRBD1
CDR3 DNA: TGTGCCAGCAGCCCAGGCTCCTACGAGCAGTACTTC; CDR3 protein: CASSPGSYEQYF; V gene: TRBV6-5; clone size: NA; J gene: TRBJ2-7; D gene: NA
CDR3 DNA: TGTGCCAGCAGTTACTCGAGAGGGATGAACACTGAAGCTTTCTTT; CDR3 protein: CASSYSRGMNTEAFF; V gene: TRBV6-5; clone size: NA; J gene: TRBJ1-1; D gene: NA
CDR3 DNA: TGTGCCAGCAGCTTAGCCCGGGGGACTAGCTTCTCCTACGAGCAGTACTTC; CDR3 protein: CASSLARGTSFSYEQYF; V gene: TRBV7-2; clone size: NA; J gene: TRBJ2-7; D gene: TRBD2